The next 29 T cell receptor beta chains were all read from a single sample in a study of T cells after yellow fever vaccination. TCRdb redid the calling of the 5' RACE reads with MiXCR, one entry per CDR3 protein. Here the sample spans about 220,000 distinct CDR3 sequences, under 3.5% being singletons. Sequencing was performed on CD4+ T cells sorted from PBMCs, taken 10 days after the yellow fever booster vaccination. These receptors were collected from a man between 18 and 29 years old who received the YFV17D yellow fever vaccine.

This clonotype was detected ten times or more. The V and J genes are TRBV24-1 and TRBJ1-1; D gene ambiguous. The CDR3 totals 12 residues. From germline, CDR1 is KGHDR and CDR2 SFDVKD. The V end was cut by 3 bases, the J end by 3 bases, with 4 bases between. CDR3 DNA: TGTGCCACCAGTGATGGGGACACTGAAGCTTTCTTT. As protein: CATSDGDTEAFF.

This clonotype was observed many times. CDR3 loop: CSARQGRRENTEAFF. Here the CDR3 DNA reads TGCAGTGCCCGACAGGGTAGGAGGGAGAACACTGAAGCTTTCTTT. The chain has TRBV20-1 and TRBJ1-1; TRBD1 matches 7 bases. CDR1 DFQATT and CDR2 SNEGSKA come from the germline V gene (reference sequence). The CDR3 has 15 residues. V trimming: 6 bases; J trimming: 1 base; junction bases outside the gene matches: 11.

The V gene is TRBV7-8, the J gene TRBJ1-5; D is perhaps TRBD1 (5 bases). V was pared by 5 bases and J by 0 bases, with 11 bases between. The CDR3 is made up of 15 amino acids. Germline-derived CDR1 and CDR2 are SGHVS and FQNEAQ. CDR3 in DNA: TGTGCCAGCAGCCAAGTCAGGGTTAGCAATCAGCCCCAGCATTTT. This gives the protein CASSQVRVSNQPQHF.

This clonotype was recorded many times. CDR3 sequence reads: CASSRTGTGSYNEQFF. Here the CDR3 DNA reads TGTGCCAGCAGTCGCACCGGGACAGGGTCCTACAATGAGCAGTTCTTC. The rearrangement links TRBV7-2 to TRBJ2-1; TRBD1 agrees at 9 bases. From germline, CDR1 is SGHTA and CDR2 FQGNSA. The CDR3 has 16 residues. The J segment lost 1 base and the V segment lost 6 bases, leaving 7 bases of the junction unmatched. The full variable domain, with the rest looked up from reference TRBV7-2 and TRBJ2-1, is GAGVSQSPSNKVTEKGKDVELRCDPISGHTALYWYRQSLGQGLEFLIYFQGNSAPDKSGLPSDRFSAERTGGSVSTLTIQRTQQEDSAVYLCASSRTGTGSYNEQFFGPGTRLTVL.

This chain joins TRBV30 and TRBJ2-2; 9 bases are a match to TRBD1. V lost 4 bases and J lost 4; bases outside the gene matches: 7. The CDR3 sequence is 15 residues long. CDR1 and CDR2 (germline): GTSNPN, SVGIG (reference sequence). CDR3 nucleotides: TGTGCCTGGAAAAGGACAGGGGTACGCACCGGGGAGCTGTTTTTT. This sequence encodes CAWKRTGVRTGELFF.

This clonotype was observed many times. The chain uses TRBV29-1 and TRBJ2-1; D uncertain. The germline V and J ends were trimmed by 3 bases and 7 bases, with 13 bases remaining between them. CDR3 length: 13 amino acids. The germline V gene encodes CDR1 SQVTM and CDR2 ANQGSEA. CDR3 coding DNA: TGCAGCGTTGACGGGCTCCTGAGGAATGAGCAGTTCTTC. Translated, it gives CSVDGLLRNEQFF.

The sample holds many counts of this clonotype. V gene TRBV7-9 combines with J gene TRBJ2-3; a possible D gene is TRBD1 (5 bases). Germline V CDR1 and CDR2: SEHNR, FQNEAQ (reference sequence). The V end lost 7 bases, the J end lost 2 bases, and 13 bases lay between the germline ends. The CDR3 has 14 residues. In DNA form, the CDR3 reads TGTGCCAGCACCCTAGACAGAGCCACAGATACGCAGTATTTT. Encoded protein: CASTLDRATDTQYF.

The V gene is TRBV28, the J gene TRBJ2-7; D remains ambiguous. The V gene lost 5 bases and the J gene lost 0 bases, with 14 bases spanning the gap. CDR1 and CDR2 (germline): MDHEN, SYDVKM. CDR3 length equals 15 residues. The CDR3 nucleotides are TGTGCCAGCAGTACCACGGCGGTGGGCTCCTACGAGCAGTACGTC. Its protein product is CASSTTAVGSYEQYV.

This clonotype was seen ten or more times. CDR3 in DNA: TGTGCCAGCCGCCTGAGTGGGATACAGGATGGGAAAGATACGCAGTATTTT. Protein product: CASRLSGIQDGKDTQYF. V usage is TRBV5-6 and J usage is TRBJ2-3, with D maybe TRBD1 (5 bases). This CDR3 spans 17 amino acids. The germline V gene has CDR1 SGHDT and CDR2 YYEEEE. V dropped 7 bases and J dropped 5 bases, with 26 bases sitting between them. The variable domain in full, completed from reference TRBV5-6 and TRBJ2-3, reads DAGVTQSPTHLIKTRGQQVTLRCSPKSGHDTVSWYQQALGQGPQFIFQYYEEEERQRGNFPDRFSGHQFPNYSSELNVNALLLGDSALYLCASRLSGIQDGKDTQYFGPGTRLTVL.

This clonotype was counted a few times. The chain recombines TRBV5-5 with TRBJ2-6; 8 nucleotides line up with TRBD1. V gave up 4 bases and J gave up 0 bases; unmatched junction bases: 18. The CDR3 runs 21 residues. CDR1 is SGHKS, CDR2 YYEKEE, per germline (reference sequence). The CDR3 bases are TGTGCCAGCAGCCGCGGCCAGGCAGGGGGCCTGCCTAGCTCTGGGGCCAACGTCCTGACTTTC. This sequence encodes CASSRGQAGGLPSSGANVLTF.

The chain carries TRBV14 and TRBJ1-1; D is perhaps TRBD1 (5 bases). CDR1 is SGHDN and CDR2 is FVKESK in the germline V gene. The CDR3 runs 13 residues. Trimming removed 3 bases at V and 6 bases at J, with 11 bases between. The CDR3 nucleotides are TGTGCCAGCAGCCAGTCAAGGGGCCCTGAAGCTTTCTTT. Its translation is CASSQSRGPEAFF.

The table lists this clonotype with a few counts. The chain is built from TRBV5-1 and TRBJ2-7; 8 bases fit TRBD1. V lost 3 bases, J lost 5 bases, and 7 bases stayed unmatched. Per the germline V gene, CDR1 is SGHRS and CDR2 is YFSETQ. This CDR3 spans 14 amino acids. The CDR3 DNA follows: TGCGCCAGCAGCTCCCAGGGGGCTGGGGACGAGCAGTACTTC. Protein product: CASSSQGAGDEQYF. The full variable domain, in which reference TRBV5-1 and TRBJ2-7 provide the parts outside the CDR3, is KAGVTQTPRYLIKTRGQQVTLSCSPISGHRSVSWYQQTPGQGLQFLFEYFSETQRNKGNFPGRFSGRQFSNSRSEMNVSTLELGDSALYLCASSSQGAGDEQYFGPGTRLTVT.

Concerning this clonotype: A much larger clone lies a single base off, so this may be a read error. This chain uses TRBV15 with TRBJ2-1; maybe TRBD2 (5 bases). The CDR3 sequence is 15 residues long. In germline, CDR1 is LNHNV, CDR2 YYDKDF (reference sequence). V lost 0 bases, J lost 4 bases, and 10 bases lay in between. Here the CDR3 reads CATSRERRGYNEQFF. The CDR3, as DNA: TGTGCCACCAGCAGAGAAAGGAGAGGGTACAATGAGCAGTTCTTC. The variable domain in full, completed from reference TRBV15 and TRBJ2-1, reads DAMVIQNPRYQVTQFGKPVTLSCSQTLNHNVMYWYQQKSSQAPKLLFHYYDKDFNNEADTPDNFQSRRPNTSFCFLDIRSPGLGDTAMYLCATSRERRGYNEQFFGPGTRLTVL.

This clonotype was recorded at least ten times. The V gene is TRBV7-2, the J gene TRBJ2-5; D may match TRBD1 or TRBD2 (6 bases each). Trimming took off 2 bases at V and 3 bases at J, with 13 bases between the two ends. This CDR3 is 15 amino acids long. From germline, CDR1 is SGHTA and CDR2 FQGNSA. Written as DNA, the CDR3 is TGTGCCAGCAGCTTAATGGGGGGCCTAAAAGAGACCCAGTACTTC. Protein sequence: CASSLMGGLKETQYF. Looking up the rest from reference TRBV7-2 and TRBJ2-5 gives the full variable domain: GAGVSQSPSNKVTEKGKDVELRCDPISGHTALYWYRQSLGQGLEFLIYFQGNSAPDKSGLPSDRFSAERTGGSVSTLTIQRTQQEDSAVYLCASSLMGGLKETQYFGPGTRLLVL.

This clonotype was picked up a small number of times. The rearrangement joins TRBV24-1 to TRBJ2-3; D uncertain. CDR3 length equals 14 residues. Trimming stripped 1 base from V and 1 base from J, with 5 bases between. Per germline, CDR1 KGHDR and CDR2 SFDVKD. CDR3 DNA sequence: TGTGCCACCAGTGATTTAGACGGCACAGATACGCAGTATTTT. Protein: CATSDLDGTDTQYF.

The V gene is TRBV29-1, the J gene TRBJ1-1, with 7 positions matching TRBD1. Germline values: CDR1 SQVTM, CDR2 ANQGSEA. CDR3 size: 12 residues. Germline trimming cut 7 bases from V and 7 bases from J; bases unmatched to any gene: 9. The CDR3 bases are TGCAGCGGGGGACAGCGAAAGTATGAAGCTTTCTTT. It encodes CSGGQRKYEAFF.

In its sample, this clonotype was seen many times. This chain connects TRBV5-1 to TRBJ2-1; 7 bases agree with TRBD2. The CDR3 consists of 15 residues. Trimming took 5 bases from V and 6 from J; bases not matched to a gene: 11. Looked up from germline, CDR1 is SGHRS and CDR2 is YFSETQ. The CDR3 DNA is TGCGCCAGCAGGTCCGGGACTAACTTAGGCAATGAGCAGTTCTTC. Amino acid sequence: CASRSGTNLGNEQFF.

There are a few counts of this clonotype. The V call is TRBV20-1, the J call TRBJ1-5; a possible D gene is TRBD1 (5 bases). The CDR3 runs to 16 residues. The germline V gene encodes CDR1 DFQATT and CDR2 SNEGSKA (reference sequence). Between the trimmed V and J ends, which lost 3 bases and 3 bases, there was a span of 18 bases. This chain's CDR3 is CSASVSRGTLNQPQHF. CDR3 DNA sequence: TGCAGTGCTAGTGTTTCCCGGGGGACCCTCAATCAGCCCCAGCATTTT.

The chain recombines TRBV6-1 with TRBJ1-5, with D uncertain. Germline CDR1 and CDR2: MNHNS and SASEGT. The germline V and J ends were trimmed by 1 base and 7 bases, with 11 bases remaining between them. CDR3 length: 14 amino acids. Here the CDR3 DNA reads TGTGCCAGCAGTGAAGGGGCGAGGGCCCAGCCCCAGCATTTT. This translates into CASSEGARAQPQHF.

At least ten counts were recorded for this clonotype. V is TRBV12-3 or TRBV12-4 and J is TRBJ1-5; D uncertain. Deletions cut 2 bases from V and 6 bases from J, with 5 bases between. CDR3 size: 12 residues. The CDR3 DNA reads TGTGCCAGCAGTTTAAGTCGTCAGCCCCAGCATTTT. Translated, it gives CASSLSRQPQHF.

The rearrangement links TRBV20-1 to TRBJ2-5; tentative D call: TRBD1 (6 bases). Per the germline V gene, CDR1 is DFQATT and CDR2 is SNEGSKA (reference sequence). Trimming removed 3 bases from V and 1 base from J, with 9 bases in between. This CDR3 has 13 amino acids. The CDR3 coding sequence is TGCAGTGCTAGTAGGGGGTTCCAAGAGACCCAGTACTTC. Protein product: CSASRGFQETQYF.

The V gene is TRBV29-1, the J gene TRBJ2-5; D is perhaps TRBD2 (6 bases). Germline CDR1 is SQVTM and CDR2 is ANQGSEA. There are 12 residues in the CDR3. Trimming cost V 7 bases and J 0 bases, with 9 bases left between them. The CDR3 DNA reads as TGCAGCGGCGGGACTCACCAAGAGACCCAGTACTTC. This translates into CSGGTHQETQYF.

V gene TRBV2 combines with J gene TRBJ2-7; D ambiguous. The CDR3 has 12 amino acids. Trimming pared 7 bases from V and 0 bases from J, leaving 7 bases between. Germline V gene sequence: CDR1 SNHLY, CDR2 FYNNEI. The CDR3: CASTSGSYEQYV. CDR3 bases: TGTGCCAGCACATCGGGCTCCTACGAGCAGTACGTC.

This clonotype was counted at least ten times. The chain couples TRBV12-3 or TRBV12-4 to TRBJ2-1; D is perhaps TRBD2 (6 bases). The CDR3 is 12 residues long. Trimming removed 6 bases from V and 7 bases from J, with 10 bases in between. The CDR3 nucleotides are TGTGCCAGCAGGCCGACTAGAAATGAGCAGTTCTTC. It is translated as CASRPTRNEQFF.

This clonotype was counted at least ten times. The V call is TRBV20-1, the J call TRBJ2-3, with 10 positions matching TRBD2. The CDR3 consists of 14 residues. The trim removed 3 bases at V and 5 bases at J, leaving 5 bases unmatched. Germline-derived CDR1 and CDR2 are DFQATT and SNEGSKA (reference sequence). CDR3 loop: CSASRGTSVDTQYF. The CDR3 bases are TGCAGTGCTAGTCGCGGGACTAGCGTAGATACGCAGTATTTT.

This clonotype was detected a few times. The rearrangement uses TRBV10-3 and TRBJ1-1, with D hard to call. V was clipped by 2 bases and J by 0 bases, with 10 bases between them. Germline CDR1 ENHRY, CDR2 SYGVKD. The length of the CDR3 is 15 residues. The CDR3 is CAISEAPGMNTEAFF. Written as DNA, the CDR3 is TGTGCCATCAGTGAGGCGCCGGGCATGAACACTGAAGCTTTCTTT.

In the case of this clonotype: A much larger clone differs from this one at a single base, so this may be a read error. The chain recombines TRBV7-2 with TRBJ2-2; 13 bases are a match to TRBD2. The CDR3 extends over 16 amino acids. In germline, CDR1 is SGHTA, CDR2 FQGNSA. The CDR3 DNA reads TGTGCCAGCAGCGCCCCGGGACTAGCGGGAACCGGGGAGCTGATTTTT. Translating it yields CASSAPGLAGTGELIF. The complete variable domain, with remaining parts taken from reference TRBV7-2 and TRBJ2-2, reads GAGVSQSPSNKVTEKGKDVELRCDPISGHTALYWYRQSLGQGLEFLIYFQGNSAPDKSGLPSDRFSAERTGGSVSTLTIQRTQQEDSAVYLCASSAPGLAGTGELIFGEGSRLTVL.

The genes are TRBV20-1 and TRBJ2-1; tentatively, D is TRBD2 (6 bases). V lost 4 bases and J lost 5, with 15 bases in between. The germline gives CDR1 DFQATT, CDR2 SNEGSKA (reference sequence). The CDR3 has 14 residues. The CDR3 here is CSATDRRGHNEQFF. CDR3 bases: TGCAGTGCTACGGATCGGCGGGGCCACAATGAGCAGTTCTTC.

The chain is built from TRBV7-9 and TRBJ1-3; 7 nucleotides line up with TRBD1. V dropped 3 bases and J dropped 5; count of bases not matched to a gene: 1. This CDR3 spans 13 amino acids. Germline loops: CDR1 SEHNR, CDR2 FQNEAQ (reference sequence). The CDR3 bases are TGTGCCAGCAGCTTGACAGGGAGAAACACCATATATTTT. It translates to CASSLTGRNTIYF. Full variable domain (outside the CDR3, taken from reference TRBV7-9 and TRBJ1-3): DTGVSQNPRHKITKRGQNVTFRCDPISEHNRLYWYRQTLGQGPEFLTYFQNEAQLEKSRLLSDRFSAERPKGSFSTLEIQRTEQGDSAMYLCASSLTGRNTIYFGEGSWLTVV.